Each of the 27 T cell receptor beta chains below was sequenced from the same sample in a study of OX40 agonist ivuxolimab in advanced cancers. The data were produced by immunoSEQ multiplex PCR, yet TCRdb's version contains in-frame clones alone and is incomplete. The profile shows about 69,000 clones, 91% of them singletons. This material consisted of CD4+ or CD8+ T cells sorted from blood, taken in a trial of the OX40 agonist ivuxolimab. Source of these receptors: an adult with an advanced solid tumor such as melanoma, head and neck, liver or kidney cancer.

This clone was seen once. The chain couples TRBV6-1 to TRBJ2-5; no firm D call. V shed 6 bases and J shed 3 bases, with 17 bases lying between them. Germline CDR1 and CDR2: MNHNS and SASEGT. CDR3 size: 15 residues. The CDR3 loop reads CASSPGRAFKETQYF. The CDR3 coding sequence is TGTGCCAGCAGCCCGGGTCGGGCCTTCAAAGAGACCCAGTACTTC.

Judged by abundance, this clone is medium-sized. This chain links TRBV7-4 with TRBJ1-5; D is perhaps TRBD1 (5 bases). The CDR3 totals 16 residues. Trimming left V 1 base short and J 0 bases short, with 10 bases between. Germline lookup yields CDR1 SGHVT and CDR2 SQSDAQ. In DNA, the CDR3 is TGTGCCAGCAGCTTAGGAGGTGGGGCTAGCAATCAGCCCCAGCATTTT. Translated: CASSLGGGASNQPQHF.

This chain joins TRBV2 and TRBJ2-7, with D perhaps matching TRBD1 (5 bases). Deletions cut 8 bases from V and 0 bases from J, with 17 bases between. This CDR3 has 15 amino acids. The germline V gene has CDR1 SNHLY and CDR2 FYNNEI. The CDR3 sequence is CASHQSQVTSYEQYF. The CDR3 DNA sequence: TGTGCCAGCCATCAATCACAGGTGACCTCCTACGAGCAGTACTTC.

The chain has TRBV12-5 and TRBJ2-1; TRBD2 is a possible D gene (5 bases). This CDR3 has 15 residues. The V gene's germline CDR1 is LGHNT and CDR2 FRNRAP. The germline V and J ends were trimmed by 6 bases and 5 bases, with 17 bases remaining between them. CDR3 sequence: CASGLRAALNNEQFF. Here the CDR3 DNA reads TGTGCTAGTGGCCTTAGAGCGGCACTTAACAATGAGCAGTTCTTC.

The J gene is TRBJ2-1, the V gene TRBV5-6; no definite D call. This CDR3 spans 14 amino acids. In germline, CDR1 is SGHDT, CDR2 YYEEEE. V gave up 2 bases and J gave up 0 bases, with 6 bases separating them. The CDR3: CASSLFRSYNEQFF. The CDR3 DNA reads as TGTGCCAGCAGCTTATTCCGCTCCTACAATGAGCAGTTCTTC.

J is TRBJ1-1 and V is TRBV6-1; 7 bases agree with TRBD1. Germline V gene sequence: CDR1 MNHNS, CDR2 SASEGT. Trimming cost V 1 base and J 4 bases; bases outside gene matches: 6. The CDR3 has 15 residues. The CDR3 is CASSEGRGRATEAFF. The CDR3 DNA sequence: TGTGCCAGCAGTGAAGGAAGGGGGCGGGCCACTGAAGCTTTCTTT.

The chain joins TRBV28 to TRBJ2-5, with D uncertain. Germline-derived CDR1 and CDR2 are MDHEN and SYDVKM. CDR3 length: 13 amino acids. V was shortened by 6 bases and J by 9 bases, with 17 bases between the two germline ends. DNA for the CDR3: TGTGCCAGCAGCAGTTTACCACCGAGTCCCCAGTACTTC. Translation gives CASSSLPPSPQYF.

The V and J genes are TRBV7-6 and TRBJ2-4, with a weak D call TRBD1 (6 bases). The CDR3 has 11 amino acids. V lost 5 bases and J lost 7, with 6 bases in between. The V gene's germline CDR1 is SGHVS and CDR2 FNYEAQ. In nucleotides, the CDR3 is TGTGCCAGCAGCCAGGGGAACATTCAGTACTTC. The encoded protein is CASSQGNIQYF.

The chain uses TRBV6-1 and TRBJ1-3; D not resolved. Trimming shortened V by 2 bases and J by 3 bases, and 8 bases separated the two germline ends. The CDR3 length is 14 residues. CDR1 MNHNS and CDR2 SASEGT come from the germline V gene. The CDR3 here is CASSESGFGNTIYF. DNA for the CDR3: TGTGCCAGCAGTGAATCTGGTTTTGGAAACACCATATATTTT.

This rearrangement joins TRBV5-1 to TRBJ2-5, with TRBD2 matching 10 bases. V was clipped by 4 bases and J by 1 base; unmatched bases: 1. The germline V gene has CDR1 SGHRS and CDR2 YFSETQ. This CDR3 has 14 amino acids. The CDR3 sequence: CASSRTSGQETQYF. CDR3 nucleotide sequence: TGCGCCAGCAGCCGGACTAGCGGCCAAGAGACCCAGTACTTC.

This chain connects TRBV5-1 to TRBJ2-1, with D unresolved. Trimming took 4 bases from V and 0 from J, leaving 14 bases between them. Per germline, CDR1 SGHRS and CDR2 YFSETQ. The CDR3 loop spans 16 amino acids. The CDR3 here is CASSPGDTRSYNEQFF. CDR3 nucleotide sequence: TGCGCCAGCAGCCCGGGCGACACCCGCTCCTACAATGAGCAGTTCTTC.

The J gene is TRBJ1-2, the V gene TRBV6-4, with 7 bases aligning to TRBD1. J gave up 5 bases and V 2 bases, and 2 bases lay outside the gene matches. Germline values: CDR1 MRHNA, CDR2 SNTAGT. CDR3 length equals 13 residues. CDR3 region: CASSDQGQYGYTF. The CDR3 coding sequence is TGTGCCAGCAGTGACCAGGGACAGTATGGCTACACCTTC.

The CDR3: CASSLGQNYGYTF. The CDR3 bases are TGTGCCAGCAGTTTAGGCCAGAACTATGGCTACACCTTC. The gene calls are TRBV28 and TRBJ1-2; D is unclear. Germline CDR1 MDHEN, CDR2 SYDVKM. The CDR3 is made up of 13 amino acids. V was cut by 2 bases and J by 2 bases, with 6 bases left in between.

This chain joins TRBV2 and TRBJ2-2; D call uncertain. The CDR3 covers 13 residues. Trimming stripped 8 bases from V and 1 base from J, with 8 bases between. Germline-derived CDR1 and CDR2 are SNHLY and FYNNEI. The DNA of the CDR3 is TGTGCCAGCGAAAGAGGGAACACCGGGGAGCTGTTTTTT. This sequence encodes CASERGNTGELFF.

V and J are TRBV5-1 and TRBJ2-1, with 8 bases matching TRBD2. Germline-derived CDR1 and CDR2 are SGHRS and YFSETQ. CDR3 length: 17 amino acids. V lost 0 bases, J lost 2 bases, and 7 bases stayed unmatched. CDR3 nucleotides: TGCGCCAGCAGCTTGGTAACTAGCGGATTCGCCTACAATGAGCAGTTCTTC. Its protein product is CASSLVTSGFAYNEQFF.

The chain joins TRBV19 to TRBJ1-5, with D unresolved. Trimming left V 8 bases short and J 4 bases short, with 9 bases between. The germline V gene has CDR1 LNHDA and CDR2 SQIVND (reference sequence). The CDR3 covers 12 residues. The CDR3 DNA is TGTGCCAGTGGTGTACAGAATCAGCCCCAGCATTTT. Its translation: CASGVQNQPQHF.

The chain links TRBV6-6 to TRBJ2-5; D is ambiguous. There are 11 residues in the CDR3. Trimming left V 5 bases short and J 2 bases short, with 3 bases between. Germline V gene lookup returns CDR1 MNHNY and CDR2 SVGAGI (reference sequence). The CDR3 DNA is TGTGCCAGCAGTGTACAAGAGACCCAGTACTTC. Protein sequence: CASSVQETQYF.

The V gene is TRBV27, the J gene TRBJ1-2; no clear D gene. Between the trimmed V and J ends, which lost 0 bases and 7 bases, there was a span of 12 bases. The germline V gene encodes CDR1 MNHEY and CDR2 SMNVEV (reference sequence). This CDR3 contains 14 residues. CDR3 in amino acids: CASSLSGRAGGYTF. The DNA of the CDR3 is TGTGCCAGCAGTTTATCAGGACGGGCCGGTGGCTACACCTTC.

This clone was counted only a few times. The V call is TRBV27, the J call TRBJ2-5; D is perhaps TRBD1 (5 bases). Germline assignment: CDR1 MNHEY and CDR2 SMNVEV (reference sequence). Trimming took 5 bases from V and 1 from J, leaving 8 bases between them. The CDR3 is made up of 13 amino acids. CDR3 protein: CASSLRGQETQYF. In DNA, the CDR3 is TGTGCCAGCAGTCTAAGGGGCCAAGAGACCCAGTACTTC.

The chain links TRBV15 to TRBJ2-3, with TRBD1 as a possible D gene (6 bases). Germline values: CDR1 LNHNV, CDR2 YYDKDF (reference sequence). V was clipped by 3 bases and J by 2 bases, with 9 bases between them. The CDR3 is 14 residues long. The CDR3 bases are TGTGCCACCAGCAGGGGGGCCTACACAGATACGCAGTATTTT. Protein sequence: CATSRGAYTDTQYF.

The chain couples TRBV7-9 to TRBJ1-2, with unresolved D. The CDR3 covers 14 residues. Trimming cost V 1 base and J 2 bases, with 8 bases left between them. CDR1 SEHNR and CDR2 FQNEAQ come from the germline V gene (reference sequence). This chain's CDR3 is CASSLGFENYGYTF. Written as DNA, the CDR3 is TGTGCCAGCAGCTTAGGGTTTGAGAACTATGGCTACACCTTC. Using reference TRBV7-9 and TRBJ1-2 for the parts outside the CDR3, the full variable domain is DTGVSQNPRHKITKRGQNVTFRCDPISEHNRLYWYRQTLGQGPEFLTYFQNEAQLEKSRLLSDRFSAERPKGSFSTLEIQRTEQGDSAMYLCASSLGFENYGYTFGSGTRLTVV.

V is TRBV7-8 and J is TRBJ2-5; 7 bases are a match to TRBD1. V lost 5 bases, J lost 5 bases, and 8 bases stayed unmatched. The CDR3 is 14 amino acids. The germline gives CDR1 SGHVS, CDR2 FQNEAQ. The CDR3: CASSTRQGRETQYF. CDR3 nucleotide sequence: TGTGCCAGCAGCACCCGACAGGGCCGGGAGACCCAGTACTTC.

The chain joins TRBV2 to TRBJ2-3, with 7 bases that match TRBD2. With 8 bases clipped from V and 6 bases from J, the junction kept 5 bases outside the gene matches. The CDR3 sequence is 12 residues long. Germline CDR1 SNHLY, CDR2 FYNNEI. The CDR3 DNA reads TGTGCCAGCCGACTAGCAGGGGATACGCAGTATTTT. Amino acid sequence: CASRLAGDTQYF. Complete variable domain (other parts from reference TRBV2 and TRBJ2-3): EPEVTQTPSHQVTQMGQEVILRCVPISNHLYFYWYRQILGQKVEFLVSFYNNEISEKSEIFDDQFSVERPDGSNFTLKIRSTKLEDSAMYFCASRLAGDTQYFGPGTRLTVL.

The chain is built from TRBV2 and TRBJ1-5; D is unresolved. The CDR3 consists of 15 residues. Germline CDR1 and CDR2: SNHLY and FYNNEI. The germline V and J ends were trimmed by 5 bases and 3 bases, with 14 bases remaining between them. The CDR3 spells CASSRGEGYNQPQHF. The CDR3 DNA reads as TGTGCCAGCAGTCGCGGAGAAGGCTACAATCAGCCCCAGCATTTT.

The chain carries TRBV19 and TRBJ2-3, with TRBD1 identical over 12 bases. Per the germline V gene, CDR1 is LNHDA and CDR2 is SQIVND (reference sequence). The length of the CDR3 is 15 residues. Germline trimming cut 6 bases from V and 4 bases from J; bases unmatched to any gene: 5. DNA for the CDR3: TGTGCCAGTAGCCCGGGACAGGGGGCGGCAGATACGCAGTATTTT. Encoded protein: CASSPGQGAADTQYF.

The chain recombines TRBV6-6 with TRBJ1-1, with D uncertain. Germline CDR1 and CDR2: MNHNY and SVGAGI (reference sequence). V was trimmed by 0 bases and J by 1 base, leaving 9 bases between them. CDR3 size: 15 residues. Here the CDR3 DNA reads TGTGCCAGCAGTTACTCCAGAGGTCAGAACACTGAAGCTTTCTTT. Translation: CASSYSRGQNTEAFF.

The V call is TRBV2, the J call TRBJ2-7; D remains unclear. The CDR3 has 13 amino acids. The V and J ends lost 6 bases and 3 bases respectively, with 12 bases between them. The germline V gene encodes CDR1 SNHLY and CDR2 FYNNEI. CDR3 in DNA: TGTGCCAGCAGCAGACTGGCAGACTACGAGCAGTACTTC. Translating it yields CASSRLADYEQYF. The full variable domain, with the rest looked up from reference TRBV2 and TRBJ2-7, is EPEVTQTPSHQVTQMGQEVILRCVPISNHLYFYWYRQILGQKVEFLVSFYNNEISEKSEIFDDQFSVERPDGSNFTLKIRSTKLEDSAMYFCASSRLADYEQYFGPGTRLTVT.